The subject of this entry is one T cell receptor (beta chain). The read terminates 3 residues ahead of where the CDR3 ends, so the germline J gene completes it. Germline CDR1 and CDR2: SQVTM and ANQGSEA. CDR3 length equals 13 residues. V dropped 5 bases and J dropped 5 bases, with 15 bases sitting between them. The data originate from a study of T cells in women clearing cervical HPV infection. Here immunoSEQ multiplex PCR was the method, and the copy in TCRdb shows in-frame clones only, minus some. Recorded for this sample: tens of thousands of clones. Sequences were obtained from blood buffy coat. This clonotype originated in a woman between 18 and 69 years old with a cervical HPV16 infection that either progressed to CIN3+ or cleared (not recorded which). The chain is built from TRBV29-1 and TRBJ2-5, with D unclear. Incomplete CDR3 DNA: TGCAGCGTTCTAGGTTTCCCCGGGGAGACC. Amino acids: CSVLGFPGET. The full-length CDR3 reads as CSVLGFPGETQYF.